One and the same sample provided the 10 T cell receptor beta chains below, sequenced in a study of cytomegalovirus exposure and HLA in healthy donors. PCR involved 60 Vbeta and 13 Jbeta primers. Method: immunoSEQ multiplex PCR; TCRdb's copy keeps in-frame clones and lacks some. The sample gives around 150,000 clones, more than 70% of which show up once; roughly 8% is in the top ten. Sequencing input: PBMCs. The source is a woman aged 40-49 years in good health and CMV-seropositive.

V and J are TRBV27 and TRBJ2-1; D gene uncertain. Germline V lookup: CDR1 MNHEY, CDR2 SMNVEV (reference sequence). The CDR3 runs 13 residues. Trimming cost V 2 bases and J 2 bases, with 4 bases left between them. The CDR3 here is CASSLPAYNEQFF. The DNA of the CDR3 is TGTGCCAGCAGTTTACCAGCCTACAATGAGCAGTTCTTC.

The chain couples TRBV6-1 to TRBJ1-1; D is uncertain. V shed 8 bases and J shed 1 base, with 11 bases lying between them. The CDR3 runs 13 residues. CDR1 is MNHNS, CDR2 SASEGT, per germline. Here the CDR3 reads CASRQGRNTEAFF. CDR3 DNA: TGTGCCAGCCGCCAAGGGAGGAACACTGAAGCTTTCTTT.

A word on this clone: At the DNA level, this CDR3 is encoded by other sequences in the same sample as well. The chain joins TRBV27 to TRBJ2-7, with 7 bases identical to TRBD1. The CDR3 spans 15 residues. Unmatched junction bases numbered 3, after V lost 1 base and J lost 0 bases. CDR1 is MNHEY, CDR2 SMNVEV, per germline (reference sequence). The CDR3 bases are TGTGCCAGCAGTTTATACAGGGGAAGCTCCTACGAGCAGTACTTC. It codes for CASSLYRGSSYEQYF.

This clone has only a few counts. The V call is TRBV5-3, the J call TRBJ1-5, with D maybe TRBD1 (6 bases). TRBV5-3 is filed as an ORF, its function uncertain. This CDR3 comprises 13 residues. Trimming took off 0 bases at V and 10 bases at J, with 11 bases between the two ends. CDR3 loop: CARSLGGRKPQHF. The CDR3, as DNA: TGTGCCAGAAGCTTGGGGGGGCGCAAACCCCAGCATTTT.

The rearrangement joins TRBV28 to TRBJ1-5; TRBD1 agrees at 12 bases. Germline CDR1 reads MDHEN; CDR2 reads SYDVKM. The length of the CDR3 is 15 residues. After removal of 7 bases from V and 7 bases from J, the junction contained 8 bases not matched to a gene. Written as DNA, the CDR3 is TGTGCCAGCACCTCGGGACAGGGGGCGCGGCAGCCCCAGCATTTT. It specifies CASTSGQGARQPQHF.

This clone was detected only once. The chain carries TRBV28 and TRBJ2-1; 8 nucleotides match TRBD2. Germline CDR1 reads MDHEN; CDR2 reads SYDVKM. The CDR3 runs 18 residues. The junction had 13 bases not matched to a gene; V was cut back by 6 bases and J by 0 bases. CDR3 loop: CASSPIGLARISYNEQFF. CDR3 nucleotide sequence: TGTGCCAGCAGCCCGATAGGACTAGCACGAATCTCCTACAATGAGCAGTTCTTC.

The chain joins TRBV11-2 to TRBJ1-3; D gene unclear. Trimming left V 1 base short and J 4 bases short, with 5 bases between. This CDR3 spans 13 amino acids. The V gene's germline CDR1 is SGHAT and CDR2 FQNNGV. The CDR3 reads CASSLGRGNTIYF. The CDR3 DNA sequence: TGTGCCAGCAGCTTAGGCCGGGGAAACACCATATATTTT. The full variable domain, in which reference TRBV11-2 and TRBJ1-3 provide the parts outside the CDR3, is EAGVAQSPRYKIIEKRQSVAFWCNPISGHATLYWYQQILGQGPKLLIQFQNNGVVDDSQLPKDRFSAERLKGVDSTLKIQPAKLEDSAVYLCASSLGRGNTIYFGEGSWLTVV.

The chain carries TRBV9 and TRBJ1-5; 7 bases are a match to TRBD1. The CDR3 spans 17 residues. Germline V gene lookup returns CDR1 SGDLS and CDR2 YYNGEE. The ends lost 2 bases at V and 5 bases at J; junction bases unmatched: 13. The CDR3 spells CASSVRLTGVVHQPQHF. The DNA of the CDR3 is TGTGCCAGCAGCGTGAGGTTAACAGGGGTTGTTCATCAGCCCCAGCATTTT. The full variable domain, with the rest looked up from reference TRBV9 and TRBJ1-5, is DSGVTQTPKHLITATGQRVTLRCSPRSGDLSVYWYQQSLDQGLQFLIQYYNGEERAKGNILERFSAQQFPDLHSELNLSSLELGDSALYFCASSVRLTGVVHQPQHFGDGTRLSIL.

The V gene is TRBV28, the J gene TRBJ1-5; weak D call: TRBD1 (5 bases). Trimming cost V 6 bases and J 0 bases, with 15 bases left between them. This CDR3 contains 16 residues. CDR1 is MDHEN, CDR2 SYDVKM, per germline. The CDR3 reads CASSQSSGISNQPQHF. CDR3 sequence (DNA): TGTGCCAGCAGCCAAAGTTCAGGGATTAGCAATCAGCCCCAGCATTTT.

This clone was recorded once. This chain uses TRBV5-1 with TRBJ2-7; 11 positions match TRBD2. Trimming cost V 2 bases and J 1 base; bases outside gene matches: 11. This CDR3 comprises 18 residues. Germline V CDR1 and CDR2: SGHRS, YFSETQ. The CDR3 DNA reads as TGCGCCAGCAGCTTTGGGACTAGCGGCTTCCCACAATCCTACGAGCAGTACTTC. Protein: CASSFGTSGFPQSYEQYF.